This T cell receptor beta chain is drawn from a study of patients and donors after allogeneic stem cell transplantation. Trimming took off 0 bases at V and 4 bases at J, with 9 bases between the two ends. The CDR3 has 14 amino acids. Germline lookup yields CDR1 LNHNV and CDR2 YYDKDF (reference sequence). TCRdb passed the RT-PCR reads through MiXCR, listing each CDR3 protein once. The table includes some 160,000 distinct CDR3 sequences, approximately 25% detected once. The chain recombines TRBV15 with TRBJ1-2; D unclear. Sequenced sample: blood, either unsorted or a sorted T cell fraction (not recorded which). The TCR originated in a human donor who was either an allogeneic HSCT recipient or a stem cell or donor lymphocyte infusion donor (not recorded which). It is not recorded whose cells these are; they may come from a transplant donor. The CDR3 DNA sequence: TGTGCCACCAGCAGAGAAGTTTCTTCCTATGGCTACACCTTC. It specifies CATSREVSSYGYTF.